One sample yielded the 5 T cell receptor beta chains listed below, sequenced in a study of blood T cells in healthy people across ages. The authors ran a second PCR of about 6 to 11 cycles using a sample-barcoded 5' primer and a J-beta primer mix. Each CDR3 protein is one row after TCRdb ran MiXCR on the 5' RACE reads. The sample holds about 1.1 million distinct CDR3 sequences, roughly two fifths seen once. Sequencing was performed on blood. The receptor source for this set is a man between 18 and 35 years old in good health.

This clonotype was seen at least ten times. The chain is built from TRBV12-3 or TRBV12-4 and TRBJ2-7; D is perhaps TRBD1 or TRBD2 (5 bases each). The V end was cut by 7 bases, the J end by 1 base, with 11 bases between. CDR3 length: 13 amino acids. This chain's CDR3 is CASTQGPSYEQYF. The CDR3 bases are TGTGCCAGCACCCAGGGACCGTCCTACGAGCAGTACTTC.

This clonotype has a handful of counts. This chain links TRBV4-3 with TRBJ1-4; D uncertain. The germline V and J ends were trimmed by 1 base and 8 bases, with 14 bases remaining between them. CDR1 is LGHNA and CDR2 is YSLEER in the germline V gene. The CDR3 consists of 15 residues. For the CDR3, the DNA is TGCGCCAGCAGCCAAGCTGGGTTAGTCTACGAAAAACTGTTTTTT. Encoded protein: CASSQAGLVYEKLFF.

This clonotype was counted between two and nine times. The rearrangement joins TRBV14 to TRBJ2-1; D gene uncertain. The CDR3 runs 14 residues. V gave up 0 bases and J gave up 9 bases, with 12 bases separating them. In germline, CDR1 is SGHDN, CDR2 FVKESK. CDR3 residues: CASSQDPGKGEQFF. The DNA of the CDR3 is TGTGCCAGCAGCCAAGATCCTGGGAAAGGTGAGCAGTTCTTC. Looking up the rest from reference TRBV14 and TRBJ2-1 gives the full variable domain: EAGVTQFPSHSVIEKGQTVTLRCDPISGHDNLYWYRRVMGKEIKFLLHFVKESKQDESGMPNNRFLAERTGGTYSTLKVQPAELEDSGVYFCASSQDPGKGEQFFGPGTRLTVL.

A single count supports this clonotype. The chain recombines TRBV29-1 with TRBJ2-3; tentatively, D is TRBD2 (7 bases). Per germline, CDR1 SQVTM and CDR2 ANQGSEA. CDR3 length: 14 amino acids. V gave up 1 base and J gave up 3 bases, with 11 bases separating them. The DNA for the CDR3 is TGCAGCGTTGAAGGGGGGGGCCCGACAGATACGCAGTATTTT. It specifies CSVEGGGPTDTQYF.

This chain links TRBV6-6 with TRBJ2-5; tentative D call: TRBD1 (5 bases). The DNA end lines up better with TRBJ2-7; the J call may be wrong. The CDR3 totals 17 residues. CDR1 is MNHNY, CDR2 SVGAGI, per germline (reference sequence). The CDR3 bases are TGTGCCAGCAGCCCACGACCGCGGTCGACGGACAATTACGAGCAGTACTTC. This encodes CASSPRPRSTDNYEQYF.